This T cell receptor beta chain came from a study of cytomegalovirus exposure and HLA in healthy donors. The CDR3 has 14 residues. Germline CDR1 reads SNHLY; CDR2 reads FYNNEI. The V and J ends lost 7 bases and 3 bases, in that order; junction bases with no gene match: 6. General study results and limits: A cluster of highly shared sequence variants was likely a sequencing artifact. Approximately 160 TCR beta chains were listed as cytomegalovirus-associated.

For this clone: Its antigen is currently unknown.

A multiplex PCR was run with 60 Vbeta primers and 13 Jbeta primers. Original processing methods: It was a later analysis that counted around 85 million unique TCR beta chains, of which about 10 million were shared. Using immunoSEQ multiplex PCR, the repertoire was profiled, and TCRdb retains in-frame clones only, with some absent. The V and J calls and clone size come from that table; D and trimming were worked out from the DNA. This specimen shows approximately 52,000 clones; the ten leading clones hold approximately 13%. V is TRBV2 and J is TRBJ1-2, with 9 bases matching TRBD1. The origin of this receptor is a woman in her sixties in good health and CMV-seropositive. Source material: PBMCs. The CDR3 DNA follows: TGTGCCAGCAACGACAGGGGGAACGACTATGGCTACACCTTC. Protein: CASNDRGNDYGYTF.